A selection of T cell receptor beta chains follows, all from one sample in a study of molecular identifiers for immune sequencing clone quantification. Each CDR3 protein is one row after TCRdb ran MiXCR on the PCR reads. This table holds around 470,000 distinct CDR3 sequences, 25% found once. The specimen was naive CD8+ T cells from blood, with Jurkat cell RNA spiked in. These receptors originate from a human donor in good health. Some libraries in this study had Jurkat cell RNA spiked in. Both conserved end residues are part of each CDR3.

V	CDR3
TRBV11-2	CASSLGSGLGDTEAFF
TRBV7-8	CASSAQTGLAGGVEQYF
TRBV12-5	CASGFPGTEAFF
TRBV7-2	CASSLVSRDYLDNEQFF
TRBV28	CASSDQVTQYF
TRBV4-1	CASSQVTGTDYEQYF
TRBV7-9	CASSPRGLNTGELFF
TRBV20-1	CSARGLETEAFF
TRBV7-8	CASNDRGETQYF
TRBV5-6	CASSLQQGPFSPLHF
TRBV12-3/TRBV12-4	CASSLTGINQPQHF
TRBV4-2	CASSQDGRGLGAEAFF